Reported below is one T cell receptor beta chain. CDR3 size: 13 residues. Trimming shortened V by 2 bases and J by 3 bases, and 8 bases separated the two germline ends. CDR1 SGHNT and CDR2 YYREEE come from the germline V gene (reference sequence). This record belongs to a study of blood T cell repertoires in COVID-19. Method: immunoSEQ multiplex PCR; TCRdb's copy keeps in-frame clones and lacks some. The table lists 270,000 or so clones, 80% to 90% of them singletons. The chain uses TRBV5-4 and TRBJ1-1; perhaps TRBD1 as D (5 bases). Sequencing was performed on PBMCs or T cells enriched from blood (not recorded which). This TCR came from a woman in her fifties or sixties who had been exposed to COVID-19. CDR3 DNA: TGTGCCAGCAGCTTTAGGGGATACACTGAAGCTTTCTTT. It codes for CASSFRGYTEAFF.